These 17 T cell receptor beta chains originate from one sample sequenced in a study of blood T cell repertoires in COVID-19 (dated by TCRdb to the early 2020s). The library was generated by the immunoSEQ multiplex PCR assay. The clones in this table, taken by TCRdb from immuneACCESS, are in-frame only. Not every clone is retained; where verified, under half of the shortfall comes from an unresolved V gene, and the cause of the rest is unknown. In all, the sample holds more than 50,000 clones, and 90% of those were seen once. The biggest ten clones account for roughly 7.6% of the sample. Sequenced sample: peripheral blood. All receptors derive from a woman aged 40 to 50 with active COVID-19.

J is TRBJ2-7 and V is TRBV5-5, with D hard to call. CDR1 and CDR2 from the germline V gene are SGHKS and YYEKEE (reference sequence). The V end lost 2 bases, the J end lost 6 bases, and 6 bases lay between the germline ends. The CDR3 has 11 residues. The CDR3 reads CASSFPGEQYF. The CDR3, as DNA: TGTGCCAGCAGCTTTCCCGGCGAGCAGTACTTC.

CDR3 protein: CASSIDSEETQYF. In DNA, the CDR3 is TGTGCCAGTAGTATCGACAGCGAAGAGACCCAGTACTTC. The chain is built from TRBV19 and TRBJ2-5; TRBD1 is a possible D gene (5 bases). The germline gives CDR1 LNHDA, CDR2 SQIVND (reference sequence). V gave up 3 bases and J gave up 3 bases, with 8 bases separating them. The CDR3 is made up of 13 amino acids.

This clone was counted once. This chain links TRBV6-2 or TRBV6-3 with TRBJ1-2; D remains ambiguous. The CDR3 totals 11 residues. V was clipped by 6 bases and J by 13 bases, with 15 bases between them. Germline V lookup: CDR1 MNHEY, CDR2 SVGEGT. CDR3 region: CASSPLTERTF. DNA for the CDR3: TGTGCCAGCAGCCCCCTGACCGAGCGCACCTTC.

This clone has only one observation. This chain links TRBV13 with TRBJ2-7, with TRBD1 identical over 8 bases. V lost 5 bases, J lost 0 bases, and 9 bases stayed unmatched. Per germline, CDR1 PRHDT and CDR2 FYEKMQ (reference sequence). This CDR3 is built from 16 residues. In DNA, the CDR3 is TGTGCCAGCAGCGAATACGGACAGGGCTTCTCCTACGAGCAGTACTTC. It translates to CASSEYGQGFSYEQYF.

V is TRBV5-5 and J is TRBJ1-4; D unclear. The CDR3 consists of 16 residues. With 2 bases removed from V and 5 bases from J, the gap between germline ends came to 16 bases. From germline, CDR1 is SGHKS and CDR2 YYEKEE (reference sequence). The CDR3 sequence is CASSLIFSQANEKLFF. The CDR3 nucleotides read TGTGCCAGCAGCTTAATTTTTTCCCAGGCCAATGAAAAACTGTTTTTT.

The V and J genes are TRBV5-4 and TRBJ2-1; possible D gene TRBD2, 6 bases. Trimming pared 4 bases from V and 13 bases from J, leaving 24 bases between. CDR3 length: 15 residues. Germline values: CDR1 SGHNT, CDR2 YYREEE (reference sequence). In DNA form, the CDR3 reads TGTGCCAGCAGCCCCGGGACCCGGGGGAGCGCGGTCCAGTTCTTC. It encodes CASSPGTRGSAVQFF.

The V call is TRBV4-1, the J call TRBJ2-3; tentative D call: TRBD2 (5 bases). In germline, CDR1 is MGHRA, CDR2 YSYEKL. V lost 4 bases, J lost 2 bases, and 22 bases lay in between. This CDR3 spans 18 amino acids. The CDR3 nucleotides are TGCGCCAGCAGCCTAACCACCGATCAGGCAGGACTCACAGATACGCAGTATTTT. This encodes CASSLTTDQAGLTDTQYF.

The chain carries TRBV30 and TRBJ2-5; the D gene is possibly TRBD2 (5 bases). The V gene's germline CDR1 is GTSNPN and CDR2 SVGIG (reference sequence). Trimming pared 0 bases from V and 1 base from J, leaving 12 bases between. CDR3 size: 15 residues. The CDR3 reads CAWSVLGLAQETQYF. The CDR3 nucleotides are TGTGCCTGGAGTGTACTAGGGCTAGCCCAAGAGACCCAGTACTTC.

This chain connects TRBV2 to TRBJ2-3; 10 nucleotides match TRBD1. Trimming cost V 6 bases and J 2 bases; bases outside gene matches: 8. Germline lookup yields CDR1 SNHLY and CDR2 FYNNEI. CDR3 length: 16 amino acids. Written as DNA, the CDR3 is TGTGCCAGCAGCCGGGACAGGGGATTATACACAGATACGCAGTATTTT. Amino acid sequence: CASSRDRGLYTDTQYF.

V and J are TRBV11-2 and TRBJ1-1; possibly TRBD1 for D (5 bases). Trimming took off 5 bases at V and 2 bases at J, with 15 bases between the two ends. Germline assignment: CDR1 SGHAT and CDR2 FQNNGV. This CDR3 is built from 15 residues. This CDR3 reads CASSPNWGVNTEAFF. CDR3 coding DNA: TGTGCCAGCAGCCCAAATTGGGGGGTAAACACTGAAGCTTTCTTT.

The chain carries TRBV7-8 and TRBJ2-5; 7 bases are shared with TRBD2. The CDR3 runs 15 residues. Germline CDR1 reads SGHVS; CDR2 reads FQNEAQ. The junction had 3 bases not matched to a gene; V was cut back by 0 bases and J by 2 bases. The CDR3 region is CASSLAGGWQETQYF. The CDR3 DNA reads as TGTGCCAGCAGCTTAGCGGGGGGGTGGCAAGAGACCCAGTACTTC.

The DNA of the CDR3 is TGTGCCAGCAGCCGACAGACTAACTATGGCTACACCTTC. It is translated as CASSRQTNYGYTF. The chain recombines TRBV6-5 with TRBJ1-2; maybe TRBD1 (5 bases). The CDR3 covers 13 residues. Trimming stripped 6 bases from V and 0 bases from J, with 8 bases between. Per the germline V gene, CDR1 is MNHEY and CDR2 is SVGAGI.

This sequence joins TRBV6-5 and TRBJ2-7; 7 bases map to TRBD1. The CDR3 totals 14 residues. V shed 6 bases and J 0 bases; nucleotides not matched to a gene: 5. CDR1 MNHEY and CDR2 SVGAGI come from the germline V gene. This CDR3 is CASRTTGSSYEQYF. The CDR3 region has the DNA TGTGCCAGCAGGACGACAGGGAGCTCCTACGAGCAGTACTTC.

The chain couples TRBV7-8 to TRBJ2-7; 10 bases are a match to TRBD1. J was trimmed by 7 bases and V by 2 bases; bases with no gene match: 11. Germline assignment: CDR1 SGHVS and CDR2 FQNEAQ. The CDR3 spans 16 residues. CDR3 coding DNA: TGTGCCAGCAGCTTAACCACAGACAGGGGGCTCAAAGAGCAGTACTTC. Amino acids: CASSLTTDRGLKEQYF.

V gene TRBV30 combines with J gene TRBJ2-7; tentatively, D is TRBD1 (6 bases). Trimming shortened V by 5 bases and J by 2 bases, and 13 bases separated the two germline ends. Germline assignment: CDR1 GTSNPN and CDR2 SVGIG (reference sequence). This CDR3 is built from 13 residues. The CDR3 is CAWGKGQTYEQYF. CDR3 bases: TGTGCCTGGGGGAAGGGACAAACCTACGAGCAGTACTTC.

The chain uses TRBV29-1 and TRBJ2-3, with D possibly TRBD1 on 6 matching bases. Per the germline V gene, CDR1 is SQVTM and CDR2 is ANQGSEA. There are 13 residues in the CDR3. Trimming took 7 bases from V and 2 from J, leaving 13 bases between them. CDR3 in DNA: TGCAGCGGGTCGACAGGTTACACAGATACGCAGTATTTT. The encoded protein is CSGSTGYTDTQYF.

CDR3 in amino acids: CASSVSGSYEQYF. The CDR3 region has the DNA TGTGCCAGCAGCGTAAGCGGATCCTACGAGCAGTACTTC. The chain recombines TRBV9 with TRBJ2-7, with a weak D call TRBD2 (5 bases). CDR1 is SGDLS and CDR2 is YYNGEE in the germline V gene. The CDR3 runs to 13 residues. The ends were cut back, 1 base at V and 1 base at J, with 6 bases in the middle.